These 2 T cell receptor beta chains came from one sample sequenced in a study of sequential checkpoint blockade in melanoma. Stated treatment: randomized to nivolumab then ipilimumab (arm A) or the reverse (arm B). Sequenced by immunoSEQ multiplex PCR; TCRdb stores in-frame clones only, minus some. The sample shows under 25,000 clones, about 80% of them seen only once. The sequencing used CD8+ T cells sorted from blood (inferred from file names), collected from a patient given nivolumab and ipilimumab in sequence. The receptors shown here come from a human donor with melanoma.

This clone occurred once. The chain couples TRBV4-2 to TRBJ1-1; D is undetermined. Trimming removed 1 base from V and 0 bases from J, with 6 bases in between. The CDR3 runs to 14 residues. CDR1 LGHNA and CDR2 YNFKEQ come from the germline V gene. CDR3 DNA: TGTGCCAGCAGCCAAGGGCGGATGAACACTGAAGCTTTCTTT. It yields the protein CASSQGRMNTEAFF.

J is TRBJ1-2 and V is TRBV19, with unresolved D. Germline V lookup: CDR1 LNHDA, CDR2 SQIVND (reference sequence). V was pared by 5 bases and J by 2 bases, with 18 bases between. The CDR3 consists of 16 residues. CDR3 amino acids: CASSHLSALPNYGYTF. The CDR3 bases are TGTGCCAGTAGTCACCTGTCCGCCCTACCAAACTATGGCTACACCTTC.